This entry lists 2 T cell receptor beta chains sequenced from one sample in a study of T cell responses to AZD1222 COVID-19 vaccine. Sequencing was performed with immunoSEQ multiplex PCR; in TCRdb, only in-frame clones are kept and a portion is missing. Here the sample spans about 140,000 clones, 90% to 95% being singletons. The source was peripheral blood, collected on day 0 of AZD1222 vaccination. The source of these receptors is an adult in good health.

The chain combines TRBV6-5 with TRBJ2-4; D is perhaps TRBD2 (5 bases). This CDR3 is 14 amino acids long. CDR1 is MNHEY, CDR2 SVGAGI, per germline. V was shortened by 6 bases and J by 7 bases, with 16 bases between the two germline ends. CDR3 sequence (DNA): TGTGCCAGCAGGGCCGGGAAGAGGGTGAACATTCAGTACTTC. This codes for CASRAGKRVNIQYF.

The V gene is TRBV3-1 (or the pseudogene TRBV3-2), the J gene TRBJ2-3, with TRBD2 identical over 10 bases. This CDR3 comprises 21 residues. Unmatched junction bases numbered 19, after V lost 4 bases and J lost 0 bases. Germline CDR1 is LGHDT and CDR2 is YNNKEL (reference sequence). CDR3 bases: TGTGCCAGCAGCCCCGGAGGTGGACCTAGCGGGGGCCTAACTAGCACAGATACGCAGTATTTT. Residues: CASSPGGGPSGGLTSTDTQYF.